Following are 20 T cell receptor beta chains from one sample sequenced in a study of T-cell reconstitution after alpha-beta-depleted transplantation in children. Molecular barcoding with unique molecular identifiers was used for the TCRbeta library. MiXCR, applied by TCRdb to the PCR reads, yields one record per CDR3 protein. The profile shows approximately 1,000,000 distinct CDR3 sequences, around 30% of them singletons. This specimen consisted of PBMCs, mostly from graft donor cells, obtained 360 days after TCRalphabeta/CD19-depleted stem cell transplant. These receptors came from a boy younger than two who had a stem cell transplant for SCID, so the T cells may come from the graft donor.

The chain uses TRBV5-1 and TRBJ2-5, with 7 positions matching TRBD1. Germline loops: CDR1 SGHRS, CDR2 YFSETQ. The CDR3 totals 14 residues. The ends lost 5 bases at V and 3 bases at J; junction bases unmatched: 7. CDR3 residues: CASSQLGQEETQYF. Written as DNA, the CDR3 is TGCGCCAGCAGTCAACTAGGACAGGAAGAGACCCAGTACTTC.

This chain uses TRBV27 with TRBJ2-5; D could derive from TRBD1 or TRBD2 (5 bases each). Germline V lookup: CDR1 MNHEY, CDR2 SMNVEV (reference sequence). This CDR3 has 15 residues. Trimming cost V 6 bases and J 1 base, with 15 bases left between them. In DNA, the CDR3 is TGTGCCAGCAGCCTACTCGGGGCAGTCCAAGAGACCCAGTACTTC. This gives the protein CASSLLGAVQETQYF.

In this sample, this clonotype turned up a few times. V and J are TRBV5-1 and TRBJ2-7, with D possibly matching TRBD1 (6 bases). Germline V gene data show CDR1 as SGHRS and CDR2 as YFSETQ. Trimming removed 0 bases at V and 3 bases at J, with 10 bases between. The CDR3 is made up of 14 amino acids. CDR3 in amino acids: CASSLVGHLYEQYF. The CDR3 DNA reads TGCGCCAGCAGCTTGGTGGGACACCTCTACGAGCAGTACTTC.

CDR3 in DNA: TGTGCCAGCAGCTTAGGAGGTGGACAGGAGCCCGAAGCTTTCTTT. This sequence encodes CASSLGGGQEPEAFF. The V and J genes are TRBV11-3 and TRBJ1-1; 7 nucleotides align to TRBD1. The germline CDR1 and CDR2 sequences are SGHNT and YENEEA. J gave up 8 bases and V 1 base, and 10 bases lay outside the gene matches. The length of the CDR3 is 15 residues. Full variable domain (rest looked up from reference TRBV11-3 and TRBJ1-1): EAGVVQSPRYKIIEKKQPVAFWCNPISGHNTLYWYLQNLGQGPELLIRYENEEAVDDSQLPKDRFSAERLKGVDSTLKIQPAELGDSAVYLCASSLGGGQEPEAFFGQGTRLTVV.

This clonotype was counted between two and nine times. The J gene is TRBJ2-7, the V gene TRBV4-2; 7 nucleotides agree with TRBD2. Unmatched junction bases numbered 9, after V lost 2 bases and J lost 2 bases. The germline CDR1 and CDR2 sequences are LGHNA and YNFKEQ. The CDR3 runs to 16 residues. DNA for the CDR3: TGTGCCAGCAGCCAACACAGCGGGGCCCAAACCTACGAGCAGTACTTC. Translated: CASSQHSGAQTYEQYF.

In its sample, this clonotype was seen a few times. The genes are TRBV4-1 and TRBJ2-2, with 8 bases aligning to TRBD1. The V and J ends lost 4 bases and 3 bases, in that order; junction bases with no gene match: 7. This CDR3 has 16 amino acids. Germline loops: CDR1 MGHRA, CDR2 YSYEKL. The CDR3 region is CASSPQGTGHTGELFF. The CDR3, as DNA: TGCGCCAGCAGCCCCCAAGGGACAGGTCACACCGGGGAGCTGTTTTTT.

CDR3 residues: CASRPDGNTIYF. Written as DNA, the CDR3 is TGTGCCAGCAGGCCAGACGGAAACACCATATATTTT. This chain links TRBV7-9 with TRBJ1-3; D remains ambiguous. CDR1 is SEHNR and CDR2 is FQNEAQ in the germline V gene (reference sequence). With 6 bases removed from V and 4 bases from J, the gap between germline ends came to 7 bases. The CDR3 has 12 amino acids.

This clonotype was observed a few times. V and J are TRBV7-3 and TRBJ2-3, with D tentatively TRBD2 (5 bases). V was pared by 7 bases and J by 1 base, with 15 bases between. This CDR3 has 15 residues. Per the germline V gene, CDR1 is SGHTA and CDR2 is FQGTGA. Written as DNA, the CDR3 is TGTGCCAGCACCCCCTGGGAGATGGGCACAGATACGCAGTATTTT. Translation gives CASTPWEMGTDTQYF.

This chain's CDR3 is CATSRDRDPGADTQYF. The CDR3 coding sequence is TGTGCCACCAGCAGGGACCGGGACCCCGGGGCAGATACGCAGTATTTT. The chain uses TRBV15 and TRBJ2-3, with D perhaps being TRBD1 or TRBD2 (5 bases each). There are 16 residues in the CDR3. V shed 3 bases and J shed 4 bases, with 17 bases lying between them. Germline V gene sequence: CDR1 LNHNV, CDR2 YYDKDF (reference sequence).

This clonotype was detected a few times. This rearrangement joins TRBV4-1 to TRBJ2-3; D gene uncertain. V lost 0 bases, J lost 4 bases, and 11 bases lay in between. Germline CDR1 and CDR2: MGHRA and YSYEKL. The CDR3 runs 15 residues. Here the CDR3 reads CASSQEGYSADTQYF. In DNA, the CDR3 is TGCGCCAGCAGCCAAGAGGGTTACAGTGCAGATACGCAGTATTTT.

The V call is TRBV12-3 or TRBV12-4, the J call TRBJ2-3; 10 bases agree with TRBD1. The CDR3 has 17 amino acids. J was trimmed by 6 bases and V by 5 bases; bases with no gene match: 14. Written as DNA, the CDR3 is TGTGCCAGCAGTGGCGGAGCCCGGACAGGGGGTCGCGATACGCAGTATTTT. The encoded protein is CASSGGARTGGRDTQYF.

The chain couples TRBV6-1 to TRBJ1-4; tentative D call: TRBD1 (5 bases). V lost 11 bases and J 1 base, leaving 14 bases between the germline ends. The CDR3 runs to 14 residues. The germline gives CDR1 MNHNS, CDR2 SASEGT. The CDR3 region is CAGRRGGTNEKLFF. The CDR3, as DNA: TGTGCCGGACGGAGGGGAGGAACTAATGAAAAACTGTTTTTT.

In this sample, this clonotype turned up many times. A junction boundary mismatches the germline segment, possibly from a read error. The chain carries TRBV5-1 and TRBJ2-3; D remains unclear. The CDR3 has 12 amino acids. The germline V gene has CDR1 SGHRS and CDR2 YFSETQ. CDR3 residues: CASSLVADTQYF. The DNA of the CDR3 is TGTGCCAGCAGCCTAGTAGCCGATACGCAGTATTTT.

This clonotype has more than one count but fewer than ten. The chain carries TRBV4-2 and TRBJ1-4, with a tentative D call TRBD1 (6 bases). CDR1 and CDR2 (germline): LGHNA, YNFKEQ. There are 15 residues in the CDR3. V was trimmed by 1 base and J by 4 bases, leaving 10 bases between them. The CDR3 nucleotides read TGTGCCAGCAGCCAAGGCGACAGGCTTAATGAAAAACTGTTTTTT. As protein: CASSQGDRLNEKLFF.

V is TRBV20-1 and J is TRBJ2-7; TRBD2 aligns across 8 bases. Trimming at V came to 5 bases and at J to 5 bases, leaving 17 bases not matched to a gene. The CDR3 is 16 amino acids. The germline V gene has CDR1 DFQATT and CDR2 SNEGSKA (reference sequence). CDR3 in amino acids: CSARRARGASGHEQYF. The CDR3 coding sequence is TGCAGTGCTCGACGGGCGCGGGGGGCCTCCGGGCACGAGCAGTACTTC.

This chain links TRBV20-1 with TRBJ1-4; the D gene is possibly TRBD1 (6 bases). Germline V gives CDR1 DFQATT, CDR2 SNEGSKA (reference sequence). V lost 0 bases to trimming and J lost 7 bases, with 9 bases between them. CDR3 length: 13 amino acids. CDR3 in DNA: TGCAGTGCTAGAGAGGGGGCTCGTGAAAAACTGTTTTTT. As protein: CSAREGAREKLFF.

This clonotype occurred a few times. The CDR3 loop is CASSLVKGTGGETQYF. The CDR3, as DNA: TGTGCCAGCAGCTTAGTAAAGGGGACGGGGGGTGAGACCCAGTACTTC. The chain is built from TRBV7-7 and TRBJ2-5; 7 positions match TRBD2. This CDR3 spans 16 amino acids. Per germline, CDR1 SSHAT and CDR2 FNYEAQ (reference sequence). V lost 1 base, J lost 5 bases, and 10 bases stayed unmatched.

The chain couples TRBV7-9 to TRBJ2-2; D is perhaps TRBD2 (5 bases). The CDR3 totals 15 residues. Between the trimmed V and J ends, which lost 0 bases and 8 bases, there was a span of 13 bases. CDR1 SEHNR and CDR2 FQNEAQ come from the germline V gene (reference sequence). In DNA form, the CDR3 reads TGTGCCAGCAGCTTAGCGCGGGCAGCGGCTGGGGAGCTGTTTTTT. This codes for CASSLARAAAGELFF. The full variable domain, with the rest looked up from reference TRBV7-9 and TRBJ2-2, is DTGVSQNPRHKITKRGQNVTFRCDPISEHNRLYWYRQTLGQGPEFLTYFQNEAQLEKSRLLSDRFSAERPKGSFSTLEIQRTEQGDSAMYLCASSLARAAAGELFFGEGSRLTVL.

Only a few counts were recorded for this clonotype. The chain has TRBV12-3 or TRBV12-4 and TRBJ1-2; 9 bases match TRBD1. Trimming cost V 5 bases and J 0 bases; bases outside gene matches: 7. CDR3 size: 16 residues. CDR3 protein: CASSPPGTGTNYGYTF. CDR3 bases: TGTGCCAGCAGTCCACCCGGGACAGGGACTAACTATGGCTACACCTTC.

The chain links TRBV5-1 to TRBJ2-3; 8 bases are shared with TRBD2. Trimming removed 4 bases from V and 0 bases from J; junction bases left unmatched: 7. The CDR3 is 16 amino acids. Germline V gene lookup returns CDR1 SGHRS and CDR2 YFSETQ. The CDR3 coding sequence is TGCGCCAGCAGCCTAGGACTAGCTCATAGCACAGATACGCAGTATTTT. Translating gives CASSLGLAHSTDTQYF.